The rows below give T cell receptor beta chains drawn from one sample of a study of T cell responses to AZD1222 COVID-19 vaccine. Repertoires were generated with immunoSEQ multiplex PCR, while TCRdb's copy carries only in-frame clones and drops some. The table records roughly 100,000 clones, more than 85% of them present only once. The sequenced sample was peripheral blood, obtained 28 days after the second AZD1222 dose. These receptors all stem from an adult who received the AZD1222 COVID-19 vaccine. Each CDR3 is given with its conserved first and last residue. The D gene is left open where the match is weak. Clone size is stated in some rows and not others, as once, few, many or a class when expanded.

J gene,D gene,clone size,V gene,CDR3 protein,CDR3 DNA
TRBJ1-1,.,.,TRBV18,CASSPTRVDTEAFF,TGTGCCAGCTCACCAACTCGGGTTGACACTGAAGCTTTCTTT
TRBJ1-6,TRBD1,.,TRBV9,CASSASTGRTSPLHF,TGTGCCAGCAGCGCGTCGACAGGGCGTACTTCACCCCTCCACTTT
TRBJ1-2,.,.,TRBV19,CASKRLQGSYGYTF,TGTGCCAGCAAGAGGCTACAGGGATCCTATGGCTACACCTTC
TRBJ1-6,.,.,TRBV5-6,CASSLGGGRTDSPLHF,TGTGCCAGCAGCTTGGGAGGGGGGCGCACGGATTCACCCCTCCACTTT
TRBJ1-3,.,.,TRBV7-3,CASSLREGDTIYF,TGTGCCAGCAGCTTACGGGAAGGGGACACCATATATTTT
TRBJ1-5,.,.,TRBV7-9,CASSVTLWDGSYSNQPQHF,TGTGCCAGCAGCGTAACACTATGGGACGGATCCTATAGCAATCAGCCCCAGCATTTT
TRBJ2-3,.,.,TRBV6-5,CASSYSPPDTQYF,TGTGCCAGCAGTTACTCGCCCCCAGATACGCAGTATTTT
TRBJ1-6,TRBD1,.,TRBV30,CAWSNPWTGRTYNSPLHF,TGTGCCTGGAGCAACCCCTGGACAGGGAGAACCTATAATTCACCCCTCCACTTT
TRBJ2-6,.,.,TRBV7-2,CASSPGRAGANVLTF,TGTGCCAGCAGCCCCGGCAGGGCTGGGGCCAACGTCCTGACTTTC
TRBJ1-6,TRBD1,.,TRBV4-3,CASSQEPAGTGRYNSPLHF,TGCGCCAGCAGCCAAGAACCAGCCGGGACAGGGCGGTATAATTCACCCCTCCACTTT
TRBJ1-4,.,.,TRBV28,CASSSGTVREKLFF,TGTGCCAGCAGTTCCGGGACGGTGAGGGAAAAACTGTTTTTT
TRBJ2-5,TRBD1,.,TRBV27,CASSLRDRETQYF,TGTGCCAGCAGTCTCCGGGACAGAGAGACCCAGTACTTC
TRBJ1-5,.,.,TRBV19,CASSISLSNQPQHF,TGTGCCAGTAGTATATCGCTTAGCAATCAGCCCCAGCATTTT
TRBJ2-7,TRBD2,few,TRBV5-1,CASSLEPGRGYEQYF,TGCGCCAGCAGTCTGGAACCAGGGAGGGGCTACGAGCAGTACTTC
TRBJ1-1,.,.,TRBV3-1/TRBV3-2,CASSHSGGTEAFF,TGTGCCAGCAGCCATAGCGGGGGAACTGAAGCTTTCTTT
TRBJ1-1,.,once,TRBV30,CAWSGSGTEAFF,TGTGCCTGGAGTGGGAGCGGCACTGAAGCTTTCTTT
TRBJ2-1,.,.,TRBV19,CASSIGQYNEQFF,TGTGCCAGTAGTATCGGACAGTACAATGAGCAGTTCTTC
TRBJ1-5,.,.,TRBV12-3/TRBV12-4,CASSWTDNQPQHF,TGTGCCAGCAGTTGGACGGACAATCAGCCCCAGCATTTT
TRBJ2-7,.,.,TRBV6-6,CASSYELGGSYEQYF,TGTGCCAGCAGTTATGAGCTAGGGGGTTCCTACGAGCAGTACTTC
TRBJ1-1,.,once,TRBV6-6,CASGRSGTEAFF,TGTGCCAGCGGCAGGAGCGGGACTGAAGCTTTCTTT
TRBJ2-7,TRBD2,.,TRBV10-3,CAISEPSGASGEQYF,TGTGCCATCAGTGAGCCTAGCGGGGCCTCCGGGGAGCAGTACTTC
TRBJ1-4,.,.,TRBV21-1,CASSTRGGPHEKLFF,TGTGCCAGCAGCACTAGAGGGGGCCCCCATGAAAAACTGTTTTTT
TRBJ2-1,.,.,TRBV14,CASSLGYYNEQFF,TGTGCCAGCAGCCTTGGTTACTACAATGAGCAGTTCTTC
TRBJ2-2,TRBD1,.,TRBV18,CASSPAGGSTGELFF,TGTGCCAGCTCACCAGCAGGGGGAAGCACCGGGGAGCTGTTTTTT
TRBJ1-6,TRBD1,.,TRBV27,CASSLGQGRDQNSPLHF,TGTGCCAGCAGTTTAGGACAGGGGAGAGATCAAAATTCACCCCTCCACTTT
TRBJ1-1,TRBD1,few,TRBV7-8,CASSRERWKTGGMDTEAFF,TGTGCCAGCAGCCGAGAGCGATGGAAGACAGGGGGAATGGACACTGAAGCTTTCTTT
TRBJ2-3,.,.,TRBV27,CASSPTRGTQYF,TGTGCCAGCAGCCCAACGAGGGGTACGCAGTATTTT
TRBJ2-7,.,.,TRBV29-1,CSVEGTGTYEQYF,TGCAGCGTTGAAGGGACGGGGACCTACGAGCAGTACTTC
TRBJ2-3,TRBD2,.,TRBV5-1,CASSSDGRGSTDTQYF,TGCGCCAGCAGCTCCGACGGGAGGGGCAGCACAGATACGCAGTATTTT
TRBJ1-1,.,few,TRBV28,CASRINLNTEAFF,TGTGCCAGCAGAATTAATTTGAACACTGAAGCTTTCTTT
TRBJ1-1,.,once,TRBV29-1,CSVRLNTEAFF,TGCAGCGTTCGCCTTAACACTGAAGCTTTCTTT
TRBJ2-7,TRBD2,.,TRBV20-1,CSASALAGVSYEQYF,TGCAGTGCTAGTGCCTTAGCGGGAGTCTCCTACGAGCAGTACTTC
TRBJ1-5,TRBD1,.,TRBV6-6,CASSSGKGTDNQPQHF,TGTGCCAGCAGTTCCGGTAAAGGGACAGACAATCAGCCCCAGCATTTT
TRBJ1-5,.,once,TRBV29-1,CSVDWGDQPQHF,TGCAGCGTTGATTGGGGAGATCAGCCCCAGCATTTT
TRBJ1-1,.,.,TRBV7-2,CASSFGTLWAEAFF,TGTGCCAGCAGCTTTGGGACGCTGTGGGCTGAAGCTTTCTTT
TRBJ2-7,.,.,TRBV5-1,CASSLVQGSYEQYF,TGCGCCAGCAGCTTAGTACAGGGCTCCTACGAGCAGTACTTC
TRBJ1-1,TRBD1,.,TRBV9,CASSVAPQGGGNTEAFF,TGTGCCAGCAGCGTAGCTCCCCAGGGGGGTGGGAACACTGAAGCTTTCTTT
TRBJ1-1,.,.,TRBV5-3,CARSLVGQPNEAFF,TGTGCCAGAAGCTTGGTTGGGCAGCCAAATGAAGCTTTCTTT
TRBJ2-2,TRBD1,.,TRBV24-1,CATSDTGTANFENTGELFF,TGTGCCACCAGTGACACCGGGACAGCGAATTTTGAGAACACCGGGGAGCTGTTTTTT
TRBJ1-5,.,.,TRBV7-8,CASSLDSGSNQPQHF,TGTGCCAGCAGCTTAGATAGTGGGAGCAATCAGCCCCAGCATTTT
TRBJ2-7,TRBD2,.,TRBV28,CASSLRTTSGRLYEQYF,TGTGCCAGCAGTTTAAGGACGACTAGCGGGAGATTGTACGAGCAGTACTTC
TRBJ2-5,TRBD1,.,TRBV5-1,CASSLGQGGETQYF,TGCGCCAGCAGCTTGGGACAGGGGGGAGAGACCCAGTACTTC
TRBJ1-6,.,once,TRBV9,CASSVEGGPKVNSPLHF,TGTGCCAGCAGCGTAGAGGGGGGACCCAAGGTTAATTCACCCCTCCACTTT
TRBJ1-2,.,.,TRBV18,CASSPRGTESLYGYTF,TGTGCCAGCTCACCACGCGGGACGGAGTCTCTGTATGGCTACACCTTC
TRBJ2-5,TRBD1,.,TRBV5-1,CASRRDRGQETQYF,TGCGCCAGCCGCCGGGACAGGGGGCAAGAGACCCAGTACTTC
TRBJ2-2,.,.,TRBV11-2,CASSLGWGTAGELFF,TGTGCCAGCAGCTTAGGATGGGGGACGGCCGGGGAGCTGTTTTTT
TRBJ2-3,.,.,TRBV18,CASSPPADTQYF,TGTGCCAGCTCACCACCCGCAGATACGCAGTATTTT
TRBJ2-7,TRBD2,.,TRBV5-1,CANSVLAGSSYEQYF,TGCGCCAACAGCGTACTAGCGGGAAGCTCCTACGAGCAGTACTTC
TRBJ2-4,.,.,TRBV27,CASSLSFGLRRPENIQYF,TGTGCCAGCAGTTTATCATTCGGACTCCGCAGGCCCGAAAACATTCAGTACTTC
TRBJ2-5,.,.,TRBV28,CASSYTGSSETQYF,TGTGCCAGCAGTTACACGGGAAGTTCAGAGACCCAGTACTTC
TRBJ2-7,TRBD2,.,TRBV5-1,CASSSGLAGGLFSYEQYF,TGCGCCAGCAGCTCGGGACTAGCGGGAGGCCTCTTCTCCTACGAGCAGTACTTC
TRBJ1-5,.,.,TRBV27,CASSYGTDFGQPQHF,TGTGCCAGCAGCTATGGGACGGACTTTGGGCAGCCCCAGCATTTT
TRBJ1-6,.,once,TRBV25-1,CASKLGPEGPLHF,TGTGCCAGCAAACTGGGGCCCGAGGGACCCCTCCACTTT
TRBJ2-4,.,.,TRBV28,CASSFDGPLLYF,TGTGCCAGCAGTTTCGATGGCCCCCTTCTGTACTTC
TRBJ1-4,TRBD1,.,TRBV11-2,CASSYDRGFWEKLFF,TGTGCCAGCAGCTACGACAGGGGATTTTGGGAAAAACTGTTTTTT
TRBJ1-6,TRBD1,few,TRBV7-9,CATQVDRGNSPLHF,TGTGCCACCCAGGTGGACAGGGGCAATTCACCCCTCCACTTT